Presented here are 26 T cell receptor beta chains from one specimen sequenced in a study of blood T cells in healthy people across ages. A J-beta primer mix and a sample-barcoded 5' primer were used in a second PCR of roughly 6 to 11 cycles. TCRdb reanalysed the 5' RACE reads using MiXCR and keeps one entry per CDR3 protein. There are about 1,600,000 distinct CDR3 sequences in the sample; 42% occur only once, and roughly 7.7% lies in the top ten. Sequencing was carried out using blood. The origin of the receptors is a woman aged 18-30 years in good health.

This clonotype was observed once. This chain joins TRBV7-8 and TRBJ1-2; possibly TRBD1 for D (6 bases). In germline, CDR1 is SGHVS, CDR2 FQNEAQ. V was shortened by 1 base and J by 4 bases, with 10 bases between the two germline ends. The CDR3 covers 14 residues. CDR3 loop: CASSLEGGRYGYTF. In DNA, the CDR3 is TGTGCCAGCAGCTTAGAGGGGGGCCGCTATGGCTACACCTTC.

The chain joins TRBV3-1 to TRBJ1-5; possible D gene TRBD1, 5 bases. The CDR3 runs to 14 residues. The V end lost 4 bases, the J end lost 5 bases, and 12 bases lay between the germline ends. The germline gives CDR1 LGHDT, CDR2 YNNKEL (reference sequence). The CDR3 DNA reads TGTGCCAGCAGCCCTGGGACCGCTTATCAGCCCCAGCATTTT. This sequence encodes CASSPGTAYQPQHF.

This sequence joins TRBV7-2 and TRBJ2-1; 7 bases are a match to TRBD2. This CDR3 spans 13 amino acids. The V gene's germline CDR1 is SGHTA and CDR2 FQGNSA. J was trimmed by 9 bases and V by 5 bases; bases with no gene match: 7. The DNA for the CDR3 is TGTGCCAGCAGCGTAGGCCTAGCGGTTGAGCAGTTCTTC. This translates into CASSVGLAVEQFF. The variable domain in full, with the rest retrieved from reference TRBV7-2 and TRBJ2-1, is GAGVSQSPSNKVTEKGKDVELRCDPISGHTALYWYRQSLGQGLEFLIYFQGNSAPDKSGLPSDRFSAERTGGSVSTLTIQRTQQEDSAVYLCASSVGLAVEQFFGPGTRLTVL.

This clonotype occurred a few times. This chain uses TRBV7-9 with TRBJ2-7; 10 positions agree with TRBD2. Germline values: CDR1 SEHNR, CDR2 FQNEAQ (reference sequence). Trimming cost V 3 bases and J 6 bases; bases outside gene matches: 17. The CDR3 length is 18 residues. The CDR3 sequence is CASSFQAGVVIAGGEQYF. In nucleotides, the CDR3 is TGTGCCAGCAGCTTCCAGGCGGGGGTAGTGATAGCGGGAGGCGAGCAGTACTTC.

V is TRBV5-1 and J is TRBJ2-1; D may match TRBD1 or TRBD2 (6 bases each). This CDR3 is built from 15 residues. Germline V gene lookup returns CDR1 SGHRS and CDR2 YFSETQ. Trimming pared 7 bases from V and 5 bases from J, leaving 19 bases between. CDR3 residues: CASSTAGGRNNEQFF. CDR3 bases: TGCGCCAGCTCAACGGCCGGGGGCCGGAACAATGAGCAGTTCTTC.

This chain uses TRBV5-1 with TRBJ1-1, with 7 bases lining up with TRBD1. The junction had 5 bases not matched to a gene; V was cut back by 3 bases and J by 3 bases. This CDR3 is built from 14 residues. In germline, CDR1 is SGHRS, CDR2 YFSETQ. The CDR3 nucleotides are TGCGCCAGCAGCTGGAGGGGGCTCGACACTGAAGCTTTCTTT. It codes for CASSWRGLDTEAFF.

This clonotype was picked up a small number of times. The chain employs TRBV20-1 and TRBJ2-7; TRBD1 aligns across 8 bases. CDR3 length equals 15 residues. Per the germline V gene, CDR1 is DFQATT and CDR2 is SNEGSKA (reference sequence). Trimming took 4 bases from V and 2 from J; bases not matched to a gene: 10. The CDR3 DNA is TGCAGTGCTATAAGCCGGGACAGGAGAACCTACGAGCAGTACTTC. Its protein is CSAISRDRRTYEQYF.

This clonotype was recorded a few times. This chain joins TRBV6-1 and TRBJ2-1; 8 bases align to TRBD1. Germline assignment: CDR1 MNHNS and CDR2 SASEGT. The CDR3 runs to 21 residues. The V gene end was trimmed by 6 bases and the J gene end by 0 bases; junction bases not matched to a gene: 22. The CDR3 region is CASSPSRQGRQTTSSYNEQFF. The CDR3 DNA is TGTGCCAGCAGCCCCTCCCGACAGGGGCGACAGACGACCAGCTCCTACAATGAGCAGTTCTTC.

Here the CDR3 reads CASSFVAVLDEQYF. In DNA form, the CDR3 reads TGTGCCAGCAGTTTCGTGGCGGTTTTGGACGAGCAGTACTTC. This sequence joins TRBV28 and TRBJ2-7, with unresolved D. Germline CDR1 reads MDHEN; CDR2 reads SYDVKM. V was cut by 3 bases and J by 5 bases, with 14 bases left in between. The CDR3 has 14 residues. The variable domain in full, completed from reference TRBV28 and TRBJ2-7, reads DVKVTQSSRYLVKRTGEKVFLECVQDMDHENMFWYRQDPGLGLRLIYFSYDVKMKEKGDIPEGYSVSREKKERFSLILESASTNQTSMYLCASSFVAVLDEQYFGPGTRLTVT.

Here the CDR3 reads CASSEAGGPSEEQFF. CDR3 in DNA: TGTGCCAGCAGTGAAGCGGGAGGGCCGTCTGAGGAGCAGTTCTTC. The chain carries TRBV6-1 and TRBJ2-1; 7 bases align to TRBD2. V lost 0 bases and J lost 10; bases outside the gene matches: 9. From germline, CDR1 is MNHNS and CDR2 SASEGT. There are 15 residues in the CDR3.

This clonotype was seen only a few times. The CDR3 spells CSARPLMGLVSTDTQYF. The CDR3 DNA is TGCAGTGCTAGACCCCTTATGGGACTAGTTAGCACAGATACGCAGTATTTT. This chain connects TRBV20-1 to TRBJ2-3; 8 bases map to TRBD2. Germline V gives CDR1 DFQATT, CDR2 SNEGSKA (reference sequence). V was clipped by 2 bases and J by 0 bases; unmatched bases: 10. The CDR3 covers 17 residues.

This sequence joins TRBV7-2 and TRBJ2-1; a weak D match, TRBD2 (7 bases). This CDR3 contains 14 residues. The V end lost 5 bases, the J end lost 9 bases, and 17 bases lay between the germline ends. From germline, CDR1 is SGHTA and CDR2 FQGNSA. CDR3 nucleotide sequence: TGTGCCAGCAGCCTAATAGGGGGGGGCAGTGAGCAGTTCTTC. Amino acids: CASSLIGGGSEQFF. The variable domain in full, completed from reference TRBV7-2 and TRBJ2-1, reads GAGVSQSPSNKVTEKGKDVELRCDPISGHTALYWYRQSLGQGLEFLIYFQGNSAPDKSGLPSDRFSAERTGGSVSTLTIQRTQQEDSAVYLCASSLIGGGSEQFFGPGTRLTVL.

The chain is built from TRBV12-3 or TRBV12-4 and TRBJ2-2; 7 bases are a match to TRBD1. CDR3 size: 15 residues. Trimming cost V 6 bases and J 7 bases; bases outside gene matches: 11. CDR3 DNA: TGTGCCAGCAGGCAGAGGGACAGAAGTAGCGGGGAGCTGTTTTTT. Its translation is CASRQRDRSSGELFF.

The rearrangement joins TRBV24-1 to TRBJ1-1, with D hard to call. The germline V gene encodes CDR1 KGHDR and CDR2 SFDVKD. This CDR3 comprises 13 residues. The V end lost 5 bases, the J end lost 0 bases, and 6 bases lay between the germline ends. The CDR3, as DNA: TGTGCCACCAGTGGTGTTTTGAACACTGAAGCTTTCTTT. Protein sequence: CATSGVLNTEAFF.

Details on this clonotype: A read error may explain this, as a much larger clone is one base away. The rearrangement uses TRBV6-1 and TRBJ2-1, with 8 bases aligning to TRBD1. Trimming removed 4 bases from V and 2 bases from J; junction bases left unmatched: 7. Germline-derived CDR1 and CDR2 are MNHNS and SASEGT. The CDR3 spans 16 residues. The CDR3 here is CASSGAATGAYNEQFF. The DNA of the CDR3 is TGTGCCAGCAGTGGAGCGGCGACAGGGGCCTACAATGAGCAGTTCTTC.

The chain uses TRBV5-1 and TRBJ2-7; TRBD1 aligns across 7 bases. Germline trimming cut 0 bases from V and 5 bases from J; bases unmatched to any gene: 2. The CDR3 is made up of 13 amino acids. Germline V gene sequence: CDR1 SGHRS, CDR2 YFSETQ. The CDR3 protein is CASSLETGNEQYF. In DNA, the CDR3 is TGCGCCAGCAGCTTGGAGACAGGGAACGAGCAGTACTTC. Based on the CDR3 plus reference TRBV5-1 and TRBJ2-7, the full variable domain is KAGVTQTPRYLIKTRGQQVTLSCSPISGHRSVSWYQQTPGQGLQFLFEYFSETQRNKGNFPGRFSGRQFSNSRSEMNVSTLELGDSALYLCASSLETGNEQYFGPGTRLTVT.

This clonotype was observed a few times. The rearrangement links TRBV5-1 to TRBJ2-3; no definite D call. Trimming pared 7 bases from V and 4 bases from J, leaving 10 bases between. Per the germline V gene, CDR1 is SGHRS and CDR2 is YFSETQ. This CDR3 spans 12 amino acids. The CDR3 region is CASAVVADTQYF. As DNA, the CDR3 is TGCGCCAGCGCCGTGGTCGCAGATACGCAGTATTTT.

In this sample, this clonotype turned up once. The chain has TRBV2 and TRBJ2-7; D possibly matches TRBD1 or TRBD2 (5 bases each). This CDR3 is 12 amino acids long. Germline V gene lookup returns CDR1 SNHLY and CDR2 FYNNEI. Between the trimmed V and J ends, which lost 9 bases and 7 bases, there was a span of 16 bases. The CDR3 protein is CASGDLSLEQYF. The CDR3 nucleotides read TGTGCCAGTGGGGACCTGTCGTTGGAGCAGTACTTC. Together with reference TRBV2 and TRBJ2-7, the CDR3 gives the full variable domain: EPEVTQTPSHQVTQMGQEVILRCVPISNHLYFYWYRQILGQKVEFLVSFYNNEISEKSEIFDDQFSVERPDGSNFTLKIRSTKLEDSAMYFCASGDLSLEQYFGPGTRLTVT.

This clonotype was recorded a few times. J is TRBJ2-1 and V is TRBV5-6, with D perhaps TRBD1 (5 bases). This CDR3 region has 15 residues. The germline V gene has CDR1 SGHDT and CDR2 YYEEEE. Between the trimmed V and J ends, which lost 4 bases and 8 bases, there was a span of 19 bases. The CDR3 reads CASSIFDSTDYEQFF. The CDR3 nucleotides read TGTGCCAGCAGCATATTTGATTCGACAGACTATGAGCAGTTCTTC. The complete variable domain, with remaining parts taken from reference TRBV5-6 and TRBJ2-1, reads DAGVTQSPTHLIKTRGQQVTLRCSPKSGHDTVSWYQQALGQGPQFIFQYYEEEERQRGNFPDRFSGHQFPNYSSELNVNALLLGDSALYLCASSIFDSTDYEQFFGPGTRLTVL.

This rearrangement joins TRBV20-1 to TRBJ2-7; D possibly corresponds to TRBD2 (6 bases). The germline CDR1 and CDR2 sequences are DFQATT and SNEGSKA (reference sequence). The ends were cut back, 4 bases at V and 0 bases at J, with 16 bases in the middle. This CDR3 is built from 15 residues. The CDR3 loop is CSATPEGSSSYEQYF. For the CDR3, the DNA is TGCAGTGCTACCCCGGAGGGCTCTAGCTCCTACGAGCAGTACTTC.

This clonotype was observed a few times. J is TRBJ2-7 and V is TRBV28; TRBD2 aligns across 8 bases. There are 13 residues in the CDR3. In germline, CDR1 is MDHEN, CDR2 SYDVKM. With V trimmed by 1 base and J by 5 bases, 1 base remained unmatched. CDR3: CASSLSGGDEQYF. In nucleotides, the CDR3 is TGTGCCAGCAGTTTATCGGGAGGGGACGAGCAGTACTTC.

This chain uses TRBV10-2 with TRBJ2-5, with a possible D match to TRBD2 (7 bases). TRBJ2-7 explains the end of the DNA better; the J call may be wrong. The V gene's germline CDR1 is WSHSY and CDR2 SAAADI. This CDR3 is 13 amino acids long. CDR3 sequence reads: CASRSGTNYEQYF. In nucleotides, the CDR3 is TGCGCCAGCAGGAGCGGGACAAACTACGAGCAGTACTTC.

CDR3: CASSYAPGSPGANVLTF. CDR3 DNA sequence: TGTGCCAGCAGTTACGCGCCAGGGTCTCCTGGGGCCAACGTCCTGACTTTC. This chain joins TRBV6-2 or TRBV6-3 and TRBJ2-6, with D perhaps matching TRBD1 (5 bases). CDR1 is MNHEY, CDR2 SVGEGT, per germline. CDR3 length: 17 amino acids. V was shortened by 2 bases and J by 2 bases, with 13 bases between the two germline ends.

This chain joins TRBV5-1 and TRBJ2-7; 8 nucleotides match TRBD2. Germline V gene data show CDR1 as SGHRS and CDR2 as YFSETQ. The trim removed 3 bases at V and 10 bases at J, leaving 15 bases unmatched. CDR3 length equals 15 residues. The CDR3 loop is CASSSPGLGISEQYF. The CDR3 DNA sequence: TGCGCCAGCAGCTCTCCGGGACTAGGTATCTCAGAACAGTACTTC.

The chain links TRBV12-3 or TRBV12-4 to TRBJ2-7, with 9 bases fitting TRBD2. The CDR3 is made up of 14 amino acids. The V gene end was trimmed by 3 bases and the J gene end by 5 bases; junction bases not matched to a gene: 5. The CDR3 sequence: CASSLRLAGHEQYF. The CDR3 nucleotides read TGTGCCAGCAGTTTGAGGCTAGCGGGGCACGAGCAGTACTTC.

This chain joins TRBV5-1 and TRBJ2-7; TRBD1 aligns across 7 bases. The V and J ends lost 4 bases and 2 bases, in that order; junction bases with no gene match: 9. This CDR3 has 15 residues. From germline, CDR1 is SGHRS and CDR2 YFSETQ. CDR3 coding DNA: TGCGCCAGCAGCCAAATCCCCGGGACAGCCTACGAGCAGTACTTC. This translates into CASSQIPGTAYEQYF.